In its sample, the clone carrying this T cell receptor (beta chain) was seen a few times. Its specificity is unknown. These data come from a study of cytomegalovirus exposure and HLA in healthy donors. Study observations and caveats: The study put roughly 160 TCR beta chains on its list as cytomegalovirus-associated.

Researchers ran the PCR with 60 Vbeta and 13 Jbeta primers. Authors' analysis steps: Roughly 10 million shared chains were among around 78 million unique TCR beta chains counted in a later analysis. Produced via immunoSEQ multiplex PCR; TCRdb's table is partial and in-frame only. V, J and clone size derive from that table, while D and trimming were established from the DNA sequence. In the table there are more than 95,000 clones, roughly a tenth of which are singletons. This receptor was obtained from a middle-aged man in good health and CMV-seropositive. Sample: PBMCs.

CDR3 coding DNA: TGCGCCAGCAGTTCGGTTGCTGGCACCGGGGAGCTGTTTTTT. It yields the protein CASSSVAGTGELFF. The V call is TRBV5-1, the J call TRBJ2-2; D uncertain. This CDR3 region has 14 residues. Germline-derived CDR1 and CDR2 are SGHRS and YFSETQ. Trimming cost V 5 bases and J 4 bases, with 12 bases left between them.